The clone carrying this T cell receptor beta chain was seen only once. Its specificity is not known. The sample belongs to a study of CD8 T cells in Susac syndrome. Study-wide background: When their blood was taken, the Susac syndrome patients had either not yet had any therapy, were taking corticosteroids, or were taking intravenous immunoglobulin alone. Study-level findings and limits: Detection of Susac-specific public clones gave 15 to 20 in total CD8+ repertoires and roughly five in CD8+ TEMRA repertoires.

Negative magnetic isolation gave CD8+ and CD4+ cells; FACS enriched CD8+ TEMRA. The CDR3 covers 17 residues. Trimming took 4 bases from V and 3 from J; bases not matched to a gene: 11. Germline assignment: CDR1 LNHDA and CDR2 SQIVND (reference sequence). The authors reverse transcribed roughly 0.5 to 1 ug RNA with random hexamers. Amplification of the TCR beta CDR3 was carried out by immunoSEQ multiplex PCR, which spanned a total of 54 Vbeta and 13 Jbeta segments. Each CDR3 protein is one row after TCRdb ran MiXCR on the immunoSEQ multiplex PCR reads. The sample consists of 65,000 to 95,000 distinct CDR3 sequences, approximately 95% of them appearing once.

The source material was CD8+ T cells from PBMCs. The chain carries TRBV19 and TRBJ2-2; the match to TRBD2 covers 7 bases. The source is a human donor with Susac syndrome. CDR3 sequence (DNA): TGTGCCAGTAGTAGCGGGAGCCTCAAAATCCACACCGGGGAGCTGTTTTTT. It is translated as CASSSGSLKIHTGELFF.